Shown below are 15 T cell receptor beta chains from a single sample sequenced in a study of T cell responses to AZD1222 COVID-19 vaccine. The table came from immunoSEQ multiplex PCR; TCRdb's copy has only in-frame clones and leaves some out. The repertoire holds 75,000 to 100,000 clones, with 88% as singletons. The sample was peripheral blood, taken on day 0 of AZD1222 vaccination. The receptor source for this set is an adult in good health.

The chain combines TRBV7-8 with TRBJ2-1; 11 positions agree with TRBD2. V gave up 1 base and J gave up 8 bases; unmatched junction bases: 16. This CDR3 comprises 19 residues. Germline CDR1 and CDR2: SGHVS and FQNEAQ. The CDR3 reads CASSLEGWLAGGMIDEQFF. DNA for the CDR3: TGTGCCAGCAGCTTAGAAGGATGGCTAGCGGGAGGAATGATCGATGAGCAGTTCTTC.

This chain links TRBV4-1 with TRBJ1-6; 8 bases align to TRBD1. Germline trimming cut 2 bases from V and 3 bases from J; bases unmatched to any gene: 6. Germline assignment: CDR1 MGHRA and CDR2 YSYEKL. The CDR3 is made up of 17 amino acids. This CDR3 reads CASSQNLGQGYNSPLHF. In nucleotides, the CDR3 is TGCGCCAGCAGCCAAAACCTTGGACAGGGCTATAATTCACCCCTCCACTTT.

The V call is TRBV27, the J call TRBJ2-3; 8 nucleotides line up with TRBD2. V shed 2 bases, J shed 4 bases, and the junction held 5 bases outside the gene matches. Per the germline V gene, CDR1 is MNHEY and CDR2 is SMNVEV (reference sequence). The CDR3 is made up of 15 amino acids. Here the CDR3 reads CASSLRGLAPDTQYF. CDR3 nucleotides: TGTGCCAGCAGTTTACGTGGACTAGCCCCAGATACGCAGTATTTT.

The V call is TRBV5-6, the J call TRBJ2-7, with TRBD1 matching 12 bases. Trimming took 4 bases from V and 2 from J; bases not matched to a gene: 7. The germline CDR1 and CDR2 sequences are SGHDT and YYEEEE. CDR3 length: 16 amino acids. The CDR3 reads CASSATGTGGTYEQYF. CDR3 DNA: TGTGCCAGCAGCGCTACCGGGACAGGGGGCACCTACGAGCAGTACTTC. Filled out from reference TRBV5-6 and TRBJ2-7, the complete variable domain reads DAGVTQSPTHLIKTRGQQVTLRCSPKSGHDTVSWYQQALGQGPQFIFQYYEEEERQRGNFPDRFSGHQFPNYSSELNVNALLLGDSALYLCASSATGTGGTYEQYFGPGTRLTVT.

The V call is TRBV18, the J call TRBJ2-7; TRBD2 might be the D (6 bases). V was clipped by 4 bases and J by 2 bases, with 12 bases between them. Germline CDR1 and CDR2: KGHSH and LQKENI. The CDR3 runs 14 residues. CDR3 DNA: TGTGCCAGCTCACGTAGCGGACCTCCCTACGAGCAGTACTTC. It specifies CASSRSGPPYEQYF.

The chain recombines TRBV2 with TRBJ2-7; 8 bases align to TRBD1. The CDR3 runs 11 residues. Germline V gene sequence: CDR1 SNHLY, CDR2 FYNNEI. With V trimmed by 11 bases and J by 6 bases, 6 bases remained unmatched. This chain's CDR3 is CASDRAGEQYF. Here the CDR3 DNA reads TGTGCCTCGGACAGGGCAGGCGAGCAGTACTTC.

The rearrangement uses TRBV27 and TRBJ1-4; no definite D call. Trimming pared 4 bases from V and 6 bases from J, leaving 9 bases between. Germline CDR1 reads MNHEY; CDR2 reads SMNVEV (reference sequence). The CDR3 contains 13 residues. The chain's CDR3 is CASSYGSDEKLFF. The CDR3 DNA reads as TGTGCCAGCAGTTACGGTAGTGATGAAAAACTGTTTTTT.

This chain uses TRBV5-1 with TRBJ2-1; TRBD2 matches 7 bases. Trimming at V came to 4 bases and at J to 1 base, leaving 14 bases not matched to a gene. The CDR3 covers 18 residues. Per germline, CDR1 SGHRS and CDR2 YFSETQ. CDR3 DNA: TGCGCCAGCAGCGGGGGATCTGGCGGGAGTTTGTCCTACAATGAGCAGTTCTTC. This encodes CASSGGSGGSLSYNEQFF.

The J gene is TRBJ2-3, the V gene TRBV5-1, with 10 bases matching TRBD2. The CDR3 has 18 residues. CDR1 and CDR2 (germline): SGHRS, YFSETQ. Unmatched junction bases numbered 14, after V lost 3 bases and J lost 4 bases. The CDR3 loop is CASSSPSGSGQVADTQYF. In DNA form, the CDR3 reads TGCGCCAGCAGCTCTCCTAGCGGGAGTGGGCAAGTTGCAGATACGCAGTATTTT.

This chain uses TRBV28 with TRBJ1-4; 8 positions match TRBD1. The germline V gene encodes CDR1 MDHEN and CDR2 SYDVKM. The ends lost 3 bases at V and 3 bases at J; junction bases unmatched: 3. The CDR3 consists of 15 residues. CDR3 region: CASSFGTGSNEKLFF. The CDR3 region has the DNA TGTGCCAGCAGTTTCGGGACAGGCTCTAATGAAAAACTGTTTTTT.

The chain combines TRBV3-1 (or the pseudogene TRBV3-2) with TRBJ1-2, with TRBD1 matching over 7 bases. The CDR3 has 16 residues. From germline, CDR1 is LGHDT and CDR2 YNNKEL (reference sequence). The J segment lost 4 bases and the V segment lost 3 bases, leaving 11 bases of the junction unmatched. The CDR3 DNA sequence: TGTGCCAGCAGCCACCCAGGGGGGGGAGGCGGCTATGGCTACACCTTC. Encoded protein: CASSHPGGGGGYGYTF.

The V call is TRBV9, the J call TRBJ2-7, with 7 positions matching TRBD1. Per germline, CDR1 SGDLS and CDR2 YYNGEE. This CDR3 contains 14 residues. V lost 3 bases and J lost 2; bases outside the gene matches: 5. The CDR3 region is CASSATGLAYEQYF. The CDR3 DNA is TGTGCCAGCAGCGCGACAGGGTTAGCCTACGAGCAGTACTTC.

This rearrangement joins TRBV27 to TRBJ2-1; 14 bases fit TRBD2. This CDR3 region has 18 residues. V dropped 7 bases and J dropped 6; count of bases not matched to a gene: 14. The germline V gene encodes CDR1 MNHEY and CDR2 SMNVEV (reference sequence). The DNA of the CDR3 is TGTGCCAGCACGAATCCCAGGGCGACTAGCGGGAGGGCCAATGAGCAGTTCTTC. It yields the protein CASTNPRATSGRANEQFF.

The chain has TRBV5-1 and TRBJ1-2; D ambiguous. The CDR3 has 14 residues. Trimming took 4 bases from V and 7 from J, leaving 17 bases between them. The germline V gene has CDR1 SGHRS and CDR2 YFSETQ. CDR3 DNA: TGCGCCAGCAGCCCCTCAGAGGGCCTTCTTGGCTACACCTTC. It translates to CASSPSEGLLGYTF.

The chain combines TRBV3-1 (or the pseudogene TRBV3-2) with TRBJ1-1, with D perhaps matching TRBD1 (5 bases). Germline loops: CDR1 LGHDT, CDR2 YNNKEL (reference sequence). Trimming shortened V by 3 bases and J by 7 bases, and 15 bases separated the two germline ends. CDR3 length: 14 amino acids. CDR3 amino acids: CASSHVGPTDEAFF. The CDR3 DNA reads as TGTGCCAGCAGCCACGTGGGACCCACCGATGAAGCTTTCTTT.